The 11 T cell receptor beta chains below were found in one sample sequenced in a study of blood T cells in healthy people across ages. Using a J-beta primer mix together with a sample-barcoded 5' primer, a second PCR was run for roughly 6 to 12 cycles. Each CDR3 protein gets one entry after TCRdb re-called the 5' RACE reads with MiXCR. The sample includes 1.5 million to 2 million distinct CDR3 sequences, roughly 27% seen only once; the top ten take approximately 7.7%. Source material: blood. These receptors came from a woman aged 25 to 45 in good health.

This clonotype has a handful of counts. The junction differs from germline at one of its ends, possibly a read error. V and J are TRBV6-4 and TRBJ1-2, with TRBD1 matching over 7 bases. The CDR3 runs to 15 residues. Looked up from germline, CDR1 is MRHNA and CDR2 is SNTAGT. The CDR3 reads CAGSDYLQGGYGYTF. In DNA, the CDR3 is TGTGCCGGCAGTGACTACCTTCAGGGGGGCTATGGCTACACCTTC.

This clonotype appeared a few times. The V gene is TRBV5-5, the J gene TRBJ2-1; 7 nucleotides match TRBD2. V was pared by 6 bases and J by 4 bases, with 10 bases of the junction left unmatched. The CDR3 has 15 amino acids. Looked up from germline, CDR1 is SGHKS and CDR2 is YYEKEE (reference sequence). CDR3: CASISDDGGYNEQFF. The CDR3 DNA sequence: TGTGCCAGCATCTCGGACGACGGGGGGTACAATGAGCAGTTCTTC. Full variable domain (remainder filled in from reference TRBV5-5 and TRBJ2-1): DAGVTQSPTHLIKTRGQQVTLRCSPISGHKSVSWYQQVLGQGPQFIFQYYEKEERGRGNFPDRFSARQFPNYSSELNVNALLLGDSALYLCASISDDGGYNEQFFGPGTRLTVL.

The chain has TRBV20-1 and TRBJ1-2; unclear D gene. Trimming cost V 4 bases and J 4 bases, with 10 bases left between them. This CDR3 region has 12 residues. Germline V gene lookup returns CDR1 DFQATT and CDR2 SNEGSKA (reference sequence). The CDR3 DNA reads as TGCAGTGCTATTGATAACCCCTATGGCTACACCTTC. Protein sequence: CSAIDNPYGYTF.

This sequence joins TRBV27 and TRBJ2-7; the D gene is possibly TRBD2 (7 bases). This CDR3 region has 15 residues. Trimming removed 5 bases at V and 6 bases at J, with 20 bases between. Per germline, CDR1 MNHEY and CDR2 SMNVEV (reference sequence). The CDR3 DNA reads TGTGCCAGCAGTCCGCCGATAGGACTAGGGGGCGAGCAGTACTTC. It translates to CASSPPIGLGGEQYF.

This chain uses TRBV9 with TRBJ2-3, with D maybe TRBD2 (6 bases). In germline, CDR1 is SGDLS, CDR2 YYNGEE. Between the trimmed V and J ends, which lost 0 bases and 2 bases, there was a span of 10 bases. The CDR3 is 15 amino acids. CDR3 nucleotide sequence: TGTGCCAGCAGCGTAGTGCCGGGAGACACAGATACGCAGTATTTT. Translated, it gives CASSVVPGDTDTQYF.

Only one count was recorded for this clonotype. The rearrangement joins TRBV27 to TRBJ1-1; possible D gene TRBD1, 5 bases. Germline CDR1 is MNHEY and CDR2 is SMNVEV (reference sequence). The V and J ends lost 11 bases and 6 bases respectively, with 16 bases between them. This CDR3 region has 12 residues. DNA for the CDR3: TGTGCCTGCAAAACGGGGGACGCTGAAGCTTTCTTT. Its protein product is CACKTGDAEAFF.

This clonotype was found a few times. The chain combines TRBV29-1 with TRBJ2-7, with D possibly TRBD1 on 7 matching bases. The CDR3 has 13 residues. The germline V and J ends were trimmed by 4 bases and 6 bases, with 16 bases remaining between them. Germline V CDR1 and CDR2: SQVTM, ANQGSEA. In nucleotides, the CDR3 is TGCAGCGTTGGGAGGGACAGTCTATCCGAGCAGTACTTC. Amino acid sequence: CSVGRDSLSEQYF.

In this sample, this clonotype turned up a few times. The chain carries TRBV29-1 and TRBJ2-7, with D possibly being TRBD2 (6 bases). Germline CDR1 reads SQVTM; CDR2 reads ANQGSEA. The germline V and J ends were trimmed by 4 bases and 4 bases, with 14 bases remaining between them. This CDR3 is 13 amino acids long. This chain's CDR3 is CSVVVAGLYEQYF. DNA of the CDR3: TGCAGCGTTGTGGTGGCGGGACTTTACGAGCAGTACTTC.

V gene TRBV12-3 or TRBV12-4 combines with J gene TRBJ2-2; 9 nucleotides match TRBD2. The CDR3 has 16 amino acids. Losses at the gene ends were 6 bases for V and 1 base for J; bases not matched to a gene: 6. The CDR3 DNA sequence: TGTGCCAGCAGACTGACTAGCGGACTGAACACCGGGGAGCTGTTTTTT. The encoded protein is CASRLTSGLNTGELFF.

The sample holds many counts of this clonotype. The chain is built from TRBV5-1 and TRBJ2-1; D possibly corresponds to TRBD2 (6 bases). V lost 4 bases to trimming and J lost 7 bases, with 12 bases between them. The CDR3 consists of 13 residues. Per germline, CDR1 SGHRS and CDR2 YFSETQ. CDR3 DNA sequence: TGCGCCAGCAGCACGCCCCGGGGGAATGAGCAGTTCTTC. The encoded protein is CASSTPRGNEQFF. Complete variable domain (other parts from reference TRBV5-1 and TRBJ2-1): KAGVTQTPRYLIKTRGQQVTLSCSPISGHRSVSWYQQTPGQGLQFLFEYFSETQRNKGNFPGRFSGRQFSNSRSEMNVSTLELGDSALYLCASSTPRGNEQFFGPGTRLTVL.

Ten or more counts support this clonotype. This chain connects TRBV10-3 to TRBJ2-5, with D unresolved. Trimming shortened V by 5 bases and J by 2 bases, and 9 bases separated the two germline ends. CDR1 and CDR2 from the germline V gene are ENHRY and SYGVKD. This CDR3 comprises 13 residues. This CDR3 is CAISSDQQETQYF. The DNA of the CDR3 is TGTGCCATCAGTTCGGACCAACAAGAGACCCAGTACTTC.